One and the same sample provided the 27 T cell receptor beta chains below, sequenced in a study of blood T cell repertoires in COVID-19. The method was immunoSEQ multiplex PCR; TCRdb's version includes in-frame clones alone and lacks a portion of them. The sample includes around 130,000 clones, more than 75% of them seen just once. The specimen sequenced was peripheral blood. These receptors all stem from a man aged 60 to 75 with acute or convalescent COVID-19.

The chain links TRBV7-9 to TRBJ1-3; TRBD1 is a possible D gene (6 bases). Trimming cost V 1 base and J 3 bases, with 13 bases left between them. The CDR3 totals 16 residues. Looked up from germline, CDR1 is SEHNR and CDR2 is FQNEAQ (reference sequence). The CDR3 region is CASSLGAGGHGNTIYF. In nucleotides, the CDR3 is TGTGCCAGCAGCTTAGGAGCTGGGGGACATGGAAACACCATATATTTT.

The genes are TRBV20-1 and TRBJ2-1, with 12 bases fitting TRBD2. The trim removed 3 bases at V and 7 bases at J, leaving 7 bases unmatched. The V gene's germline CDR1 is DFQATT and CDR2 SNEGSKA (reference sequence). This CDR3 has 15 amino acids. The CDR3: CSASVTSGSLNEQFF. The CDR3 nucleotides are TGCAGTGCTAGTGTGACTAGCGGGAGTTTAAATGAGCAGTTCTTC.

This sequence joins TRBV5-5 and TRBJ1-2; D not resolved. Germline-derived CDR1 and CDR2 are SGHKS and YYEKEE (reference sequence). V dropped 3 bases and J dropped 3 bases, with 15 bases sitting between them. This CDR3 comprises 15 residues. The chain's CDR3 is CASSSEGIADYGYTF. The CDR3 DNA follows: TGTGCCAGCAGCTCGGAGGGCATAGCGGACTATGGCTACACCTTC.

The genes are TRBV10-3 and TRBJ2-1; 9 nucleotides match TRBD2. The J segment lost 7 bases and the V segment lost 5 bases, leaving 12 bases of the junction unmatched. This CDR3 is built from 16 residues. Per germline, CDR1 ENHRY and CDR2 SYGVKD. In nucleotides, the CDR3 is TGTGCCATCAGTTCTCGTGATAGCGGGAGTTTAAATGAGCAGTTCTTC. Amino acids: CAISSRDSGSLNEQFF.

The chain links TRBV7-9 to TRBJ2-1; TRBD1 matches 7 bases. There are 16 residues in the CDR3. Trimming took 5 bases from V and 2 from J; bases not matched to a gene: 9. The germline CDR1 and CDR2 sequences are SEHNR and FQNEAQ (reference sequence). CDR3 DNA sequence: TGTGCCAGCAGCCCCACCCCCGGGACAGCCTACAATGAGCAGTTCTTC. This translates into CASSPTPGTAYNEQFF.

The J gene is TRBJ2-7, the V gene TRBV28; 7 bases agree with TRBD1. This CDR3 has 17 residues. Germline assignment: CDR1 MDHEN and CDR2 SYDVKM. V lost 6 bases and J lost 2; bases outside the gene matches: 16. CDR3 loop: CASSPRMGQHLTYEQYF. CDR3 sequence (DNA): TGTGCCAGCAGCCCCAGGATGGGACAGCACTTAACCTACGAGCAGTACTTC.

The J gene is TRBJ2-1, the V gene TRBV11-2; 8 bases align to TRBD2. The CDR3 length is 16 residues. Trimming took 5 bases from V and 10 from J; bases not matched to a gene: 16. Germline V CDR1 and CDR2: SGHAT, FQNNGV. The DNA for the CDR3 is TGTGCCAGCAGCCCCGAGGGAGCGGGAGCCCCAGGAGAGCAGTTCTTC. Translating it yields CASSPEGAGAPGEQFF.

This clone was counted between two and nine times. The chain joins TRBV4-3 to TRBJ2-7; a possible D gene is TRBD2 (5 bases). V dropped 1 base and J dropped 1 base, with 11 bases sitting between them. The germline gives CDR1 LGHNA, CDR2 YSLEER. The CDR3 is 15 amino acids. The CDR3: CASSQARVSSYEQYF. DNA for the CDR3: TGCGCCAGCAGCCAAGCGAGGGTTTCATCCTACGAGCAGTACTTC.

V usage is TRBV24-1 and J usage is TRBJ2-2; tentatively, D is TRBD1 (5 bases). CDR3 size: 13 residues. V lost 4 bases to trimming and J lost 6 bases, with 8 bases between them. Germline V gives CDR1 KGHDR, CDR2 SFDVKD. CDR3 sequence: CATSELGAGELFF. CDR3 DNA: TGTGCCACCAGTGAGTTAGGGGCCGGGGAGCTGTTTTTT.

J is TRBJ1-4 and V is TRBV19; 7 positions match TRBD1. Germline lookup yields CDR1 LNHDA and CDR2 SQIVND (reference sequence). J lost 12 bases, V lost 5 bases, and 6 bases had no gene match. This CDR3 contains 12 residues. This CDR3 reads CASSSSRGELFF. The CDR3 nucleotides are TGTGCCAGTAGTTCATCCAGGGGGGAACTGTTTTTT.

The J gene is TRBJ1-6, the V gene TRBV9; D is uncertain. The ends were cut back, 0 bases at V and 7 bases at J, with 8 bases in the middle. This CDR3 contains 14 residues. Germline assignment: CDR1 SGDLS and CDR2 YYNGEE. CDR3 in amino acids: CASSVGGYNSPLHF. In nucleotides, the CDR3 is TGTGCCAGCAGCGTAGGCGGGTACAATTCACCCCTCCACTTT.

This clone was observed a handful of times. The chain carries TRBV7-9 and TRBJ2-5, with 8 bases lining up with TRBD1. In germline, CDR1 is SEHNR, CDR2 FQNEAQ (reference sequence). The CDR3 length is 15 residues. J was trimmed by 5 bases and V by 1 base; bases with no gene match: 6. Here the CDR3 DNA reads TGTGCCAGCAGCTTAGGTTCAGGGGGCTTGGAGACCCAGTACTTC. This encodes CASSLGSGGLETQYF.

The chain has TRBV28 and TRBJ1-1; D is undetermined. The CDR3 runs 14 residues. The ends were cut back, 1 base at V and 1 base at J, with 7 bases in the middle. The germline gives CDR1 MDHEN, CDR2 SYDVKM. The CDR3 spells CASSLSQTNTEAFF. Written as DNA, the CDR3 is TGTGCCAGCAGTTTATCACAGACGAACACTGAAGCTTTCTTT.

The rearrangement links TRBV11-2 to TRBJ2-3, with D perhaps TRBD2 (7 bases). CDR3 length equals 19 residues. CDR1 and CDR2 (germline): SGHAT, FQNNGV. Trimming removed 2 bases from V and 4 bases from J, with 25 bases in between. Here the CDR3 reads CASSLMGGQGIGRADTQYF. CDR3 nucleotide sequence: TGTGCCAGCAGCTTAATGGGGGGGCAAGGAATCGGTAGGGCAGATACGCAGTATTTT.

The rearrangement joins TRBV10-3 to TRBJ1-2; TRBD1 agrees at 7 bases. The germline V gene has CDR1 ENHRY and CDR2 SYGVKD. This CDR3 comprises 13 residues. Trimming took 7 bases from V and 8 from J; bases not matched to a gene: 10. For the CDR3, the DNA is TGTGCCATCACAGAGGGGGCTGGGGCGGGCTACACCTTC. This translates into CAITEGAGAGYTF.

This chain links TRBV20-1 with TRBJ2-7, with D unclear. The germline gives CDR1 DFQATT, CDR2 SNEGSKA (reference sequence). CDR3 length: 14 residues. Trimming stripped 3 bases from V and 0 bases from J, with 12 bases between. For the CDR3, the DNA is TGCAGTGCTAGTCCCAGATCCAGCTCCTACGAGCAGTACTTC. Encoded protein: CSASPRSSSYEQYF.

The count of this clone is one. The chain couples TRBV27 to TRBJ2-2; 7 positions match TRBD2. V was clipped by 9 bases and J by 2 bases; unmatched bases: 15. This CDR3 spans 17 amino acids. The germline V gene has CDR1 MNHEY and CDR2 SMNVEV (reference sequence). Here the CDR3 reads CASALGAGVVNTGELFF. The CDR3 DNA sequence: TGTGCCAGTGCCTTAGGGGCGGGAGTGGTAAACACCGGGGAGCTGTTTTTT.

This clone was seen just once. V usage is TRBV4-3 and J usage is TRBJ2-2; D may be TRBD1 (5 bases). The CDR3 extends over 16 amino acids. Per germline, CDR1 LGHNA and CDR2 YSLEER. Trimming took off 0 bases at V and 7 bases at J, with 15 bases between the two ends. CDR3 coding DNA: TGCGCCAGCAGCCAAGATCAGGGCCTCGCTGGCGGGGAGCTGTTTTTT. Protein product: CASSQDQGLAGGELFF.

In this sample, this clone turned up once. The genes are TRBV6-5 and TRBJ1-1; weak D call: TRBD1 (5 bases). The CDR3 sequence is 14 residues long. Germline V lookup: CDR1 MNHEY, CDR2 SVGAGI. Deletions cut 9 bases from V and 2 bases from J, with 16 bases between. CDR3 region: CASNSPGVNTEAFF. The CDR3 nucleotides read TGTGCCAGTAACTCCCCGGGGGTTAACACTGAAGCTTTCTTT.

The chain recombines TRBV28 with TRBJ2-2, with a weak D call TRBD1 (6 bases). Trimming took off 6 bases at V and 2 bases at J, with 16 bases between the two ends. From germline, CDR1 is MDHEN and CDR2 SYDVKM. This CDR3 is 16 amino acids long. This CDR3 is CASSTPPDRNTGELFF. CDR3 coding DNA: TGTGCCAGCAGCACGCCGCCGGACAGAAACACCGGGGAGCTGTTTTTT.

This chain joins TRBV5-1 and TRBJ2-3, with D possibly matching TRBD2 (5 bases). Looked up from germline, CDR1 is SGHRS and CDR2 is YFSETQ. CDR3 length equals 16 residues. With 0 bases removed from V and 0 bases from J, the gap between germline ends came to 11 bases. The CDR3 bases are TGCGCCAGCAGCTTGGAGGTGGGAGCAAGCACAGATACGCAGTATTTT. Translation: CASSLEVGASTDTQYF.

The chain links TRBV5-1 to TRBJ2-1, with a weak D call TRBD2 (6 bases). The V gene's germline CDR1 is SGHRS and CDR2 YFSETQ. V was trimmed by 4 bases and J by 7 bases, leaving 15 bases between them. The CDR3 contains 14 residues. This CDR3 reads CASSLDGTLNEQFF. CDR3 DNA: TGCGCCAGCAGCCTAGACGGGACTTTAAATGAGCAGTTCTTC.

The V and J genes are TRBV6-5 and TRBJ1-1; D might be TRBD1 (5 bases). This CDR3 comprises 14 residues. The ends were cut back, 0 bases at V and 4 bases at J, with 9 bases in the middle. Germline assignment: CDR1 MNHEY and CDR2 SVGAGI. CDR3 DNA: TGTGCCAGCAGTTACTCAGGGGCGAGCACTGAAGCTTTCTTT. Protein product: CASSYSGASTEAFF.

This chain joins TRBV7-2 and TRBJ2-3, with a tentative D call TRBD1 (6 bases). The CDR3 runs 13 residues. V shed 2 bases and J shed 6 bases, with 9 bases lying between them. Germline values: CDR1 SGHTA, CDR2 FQGNSA. The CDR3 DNA is TGTGCCAGCAGCTTAACAGGGTGGGATACGCAGTATTTT. It yields the protein CASSLTGWDTQYF.

The chain uses TRBV28 and TRBJ1-5; a weak D match, TRBD1 (5 bases). Trimming left V 8 bases short and J 0 bases short, with 8 bases between. Per germline, CDR1 MDHEN and CDR2 SYDVKM. The CDR3 extends over 13 amino acids. The CDR3 protein is CASAGYSNQPQHF. As DNA, the CDR3 is TGTGCCAGCGCAGGGTATAGCAATCAGCCCCAGCATTTT. Full variable domain (rest looked up from reference TRBV28 and TRBJ1-5): DVKVTQSSRYLVKRTGEKVFLECVQDMDHENMFWYRQDPGLGLRLIYFSYDVKMKEKGDIPEGYSVSREKKERFSLILESASTNQTSMYLCASAGYSNQPQHFGDGTRLSIL.

The chain employs TRBV29-1 and TRBJ2-1; TRBD1 matches at 9 bases. This CDR3 is built from 13 residues. V lost 4 bases and J lost 7; bases outside the gene matches: 5. Per germline, CDR1 SQVTM and CDR2 ANQGSEA. Here the CDR3 DNA reads TGCAGCGTTGCGGACAGGGGTAAAAATGAGCAGTTCTTC. This encodes CSVADRGKNEQFF.

A single count supports this clone. This rearrangement joins TRBV3-1 (or the pseudogene TRBV3-2) to TRBJ2-3, with D hard to call. This CDR3 has 15 amino acids. The germline gives CDR1 LGHDT, CDR2 YNNKEL (reference sequence). The V end lost 0 bases, the J end lost 7 bases, and 14 bases lay between the germline ends. For the CDR3, the DNA is TGTGCCAGCAGCCAAGATCTTACGGAGCTGCATACGCAGTATTTT. This sequence encodes CASSQDLTELHTQYF.